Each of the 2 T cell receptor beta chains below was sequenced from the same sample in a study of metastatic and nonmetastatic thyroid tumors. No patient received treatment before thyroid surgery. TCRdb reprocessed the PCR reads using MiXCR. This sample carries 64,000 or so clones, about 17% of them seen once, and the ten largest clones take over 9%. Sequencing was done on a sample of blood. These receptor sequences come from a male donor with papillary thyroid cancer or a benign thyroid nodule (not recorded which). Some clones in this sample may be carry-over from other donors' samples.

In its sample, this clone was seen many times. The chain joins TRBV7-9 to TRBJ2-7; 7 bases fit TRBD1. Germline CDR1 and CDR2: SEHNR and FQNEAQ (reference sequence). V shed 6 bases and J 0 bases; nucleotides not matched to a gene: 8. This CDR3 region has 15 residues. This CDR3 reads CASSSGQAGSYEQYF. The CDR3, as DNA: TGTGCCAGCAGTTCCGGACAGGCCGGCTCCTACGAGCAGTACTTC. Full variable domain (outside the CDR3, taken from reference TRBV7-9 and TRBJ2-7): DTGVSQNPRHKITKRGQNVTFRCDPISEHNRLYWYRQTLGQGPEFLTYFQNEAQLEKSRLLSDRFSAERPKGSFSTLEIQRTEQGDSAMYLCASSSGQAGSYEQYFGPGTRLTVT.

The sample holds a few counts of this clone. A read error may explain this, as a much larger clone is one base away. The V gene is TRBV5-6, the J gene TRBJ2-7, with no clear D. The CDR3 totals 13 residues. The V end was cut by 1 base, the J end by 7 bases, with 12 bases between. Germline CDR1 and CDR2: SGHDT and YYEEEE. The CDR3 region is CASSLLNVVEQYV. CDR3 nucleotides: TGTGCCAGCAGCTTGCTAAACGTGGTGGAGCAGTACGTC.